Presented here are 32 T cell receptor beta chains from one specimen sequenced in a study of graft-versus-host responses after intestinal transplantation. TCRdb's copy holds only in-frame clones and misses some; the assay was immunoSEQ multiplex PCR. The data hold nearly 110,000 clones, with roughly 87% observed a single time. The antigens for these receptors are not known. The sequencing here drew on unstimulated CD4+ T cells sorted from spleen or lymph node cells, taken before transplant. The receptors originated from a human donor who was the organ donor for an intestinal transplant.

The chain is built from TRBV5-1 and TRBJ2-3, with a weak D call TRBD1 (6 bases). Germline CDR1 and CDR2: SGHRS and YFSETQ. The CDR3 has 14 amino acids. V was shortened by 6 bases and J by 3 bases, with 14 bases between the two germline ends. The CDR3 spells CASNGGDVTDTQYF. CDR3 in DNA: TGCGCCAGCAATGGGGGCGACGTTACAGATACGCAGTATTTT. The full variable domain, completed using reference TRBV5-1 and TRBJ2-3, is KAGVTQTPRYLIKTRGQQVTLSCSPISGHRSVSWYQQTPGQGLQFLFEYFSETQRNKGNFPGRFSGRQFSNSRSEMNVSTLELGDSALYLCASNGGDVTDTQYFGPGTRLTVL.

V is TRBV6-5 and J is TRBJ1-4; tentative D call: TRBD1 (6 bases). Germline CDR1 is MNHEY and CDR2 is SVGAGI. The CDR3 runs to 15 residues. V was cut by 2 bases and J by 3 bases, with 10 bases left in between. The DNA of the CDR3 is TGTGCCAGCAGTTACGGGGGGGCAGCTAATGAAAAACTGTTTTTT. Translating it yields CASSYGGAANEKLFF.

V gene TRBV7-2 combines with J gene TRBJ2-3, with D hard to call. The V gene's germline CDR1 is SGHTA and CDR2 FQGNSA. V was shortened by 5 bases and J by 2 bases, with 14 bases between the two germline ends. The CDR3 has 15 amino acids. CDR3: CASSPRRRNTDTQYF. The CDR3 DNA sequence: TGTGCCAGCAGCCCCCGCCGACGGAACACAGATACGCAGTATTTT.

The V call is TRBV5-1, the J call TRBJ2-2; no definite D call. V lost 0 bases, J lost 6 bases, and 9 bases lay in between. Germline CDR1 is SGHRS and CDR2 is YFSETQ. The length of the CDR3 is 14 residues. DNA for the CDR3: TGCGCCAGCAGCTTGGGTAATCTAGCCGGGGAGCTGTTTTTT. It encodes CASSLGNLAGELFF.

V usage is TRBV6-5 and J usage is TRBJ1-5, with 7 bases matching TRBD1. CDR1 is MNHEY, CDR2 SVGAGI, per germline. This CDR3 region has 15 residues. V dropped 8 bases and J dropped 6; count of bases not matched to a gene: 13. CDR3 sequence: CASGLRGQQRQPQHF. CDR3 sequence (DNA): TGTGCCAGCGGTTTAAGGGGGCAGCAGCGTCAGCCCCAGCATTTT.

The chain joins TRBV18 to TRBJ2-3; the match to TRBD1 covers 7 bases. The CDR3 runs to 16 residues. The ends lost 1 base at V and 2 bases at J; junction bases unmatched: 6. Germline-derived CDR1 and CDR2 are KGHSH and LQKENI. The CDR3 region has the DNA TGTGCCAGCTCACCACGGTCAGGGGGTAACACAGATACGCAGTATTTT. Amino acids: CASSPRSGGNTDTQYF.

This clone was picked up a small number of times. V usage is TRBV7-2 and J usage is TRBJ1-1; D unclear. This CDR3 has 15 amino acids. Between the trimmed V and J ends, which lost 5 bases and 0 bases, there was a span of 13 bases. The germline gives CDR1 SGHTA, CDR2 FQGNSA. CDR3 in DNA: TGTGCCAGCAGCCCCCGACGGATTTTGAACACTGAAGCTTTCTTT. Encoded protein: CASSPRRILNTEAFF.

V is TRBV10-3 and J is TRBJ2-1, with 7 bases identical to TRBD2. Germline CDR1 is ENHRY and CDR2 is SYGVKD. This CDR3 region has 14 residues. The ends lost 3 bases at V and 8 bases at J; junction bases unmatched: 7. CDR3 in amino acids: CAISDGGRGDEQFF. The CDR3 nucleotides read TGTGCCATCAGTGACGGCGGGAGAGGAGATGAGCAGTTCTTC.

The V and J genes are TRBV2 and TRBJ1-2, with D possibly being TRBD1 (5 bases). The V and J ends lost 1 base and 8 bases respectively, with 20 bases between them. The CDR3 is 16 residues long. Looked up from germline, CDR1 is SNHLY and CDR2 is FYNNEI. The CDR3 protein is CASSEGGGTRAFGYTF. Here the CDR3 DNA reads TGTGCCAGCAGTGAAGGGGGCGGGACCAGGGCGTTCGGCTACACCTTC.

The rearrangement joins TRBV19 to TRBJ2-1; 8 bases align to TRBD1. This CDR3 contains 14 residues. V shed 3 bases and J 4 bases; nucleotides not matched to a gene: 2. Germline V lookup: CDR1 LNHDA, CDR2 SQIVND (reference sequence). The CDR3 protein is CASSIDRGYNEQFF. The CDR3 region has the DNA TGTGCCAGTAGTATCGACAGGGGTTACAATGAGCAGTTCTTC.

This clone has just a few counts. CDR3 bases: TGTGCCAGCCGGGGCGGACCCGCCTATGGCTACACCTTC. Protein: CASRGGPAYGYTF. The J gene is TRBJ1-2, the V gene TRBV27; D might be TRBD1 (5 bases). The V end lost 8 bases, the J end lost 4 bases, and 14 bases lay between the germline ends. The CDR3 is 13 amino acids. The germline V gene has CDR1 MNHEY and CDR2 SMNVEV (reference sequence).

V and J are TRBV5-1 and TRBJ1-2; tentatively, D is TRBD1 (6 bases). CDR1 and CDR2 (germline): SGHRS, YFSETQ. V was cut by 0 bases and J by 0 bases, with 21 bases left in between. This CDR3 is built from 19 residues. The CDR3 region is CASSLGPTGKKGANYGYTF. CDR3 sequence (DNA): TGCGCCAGCAGCTTGGGCCCCACAGGGAAGAAAGGGGCTAACTATGGCTACACCTTC.

The chain has TRBV18 and TRBJ2-1, with 10 positions matching TRBD2. This CDR3 spans 15 amino acids. The V gene end was trimmed by 4 bases and the J gene end by 7 bases; junction bases not matched to a gene: 7. The germline V gene encodes CDR1 KGHSH and CDR2 LQKENI. The CDR3 is CASSQSGGARNEQFF. As DNA, the CDR3 is TGTGCCAGCTCACAGAGCGGGGGGGCCAGGAATGAGCAGTTCTTC.

This sequence joins TRBV6-1 and TRBJ2-7, with D perhaps TRBD1 (5 bases). Trimming cost V 5 bases and J 0 bases, with 14 bases left between them. Germline loops: CDR1 MNHNS, CDR2 SASEGT. The CDR3 runs to 15 residues. The CDR3 loop reads CASSSHTGSSYEQYF. The CDR3 region has the DNA TGTGCCAGCAGTTCGCACACAGGCAGCTCCTACGAGCAGTACTTC.

The rearrangement uses TRBV9 and TRBJ1-1, with D possibly TRBD1 on 6 matching bases. Per germline, CDR1 SGDLS and CDR2 YYNGEE. The ends were cut back, 4 bases at V and 0 bases at J, with 13 bases in the middle. The CDR3 totals 15 residues. As DNA, the CDR3 is TGTGCCAGCAGCCCTAGACAGGTAATGAACACTGAAGCTTTCTTT. Its protein product is CASSPRQVMNTEAFF.

The chain joins TRBV4-2 to TRBJ1-5; 11 bases are a match to TRBD1. The junction had 12 bases not matched to a gene; V was cut back by 4 bases and J by 7 bases. Germline assignment: CDR1 LGHNA and CDR2 YNFKEQ. This CDR3 has 17 residues. CDR3 sequence reads: CASSRGQDRGLRQPQHF. The CDR3 DNA reads TGTGCCAGCAGCCGAGGGCAGGACAGGGGGCTTAGGCAGCCCCAGCATTTT.

This clone was seen only a few times. The chain links TRBV5-1 to TRBJ2-3, with TRBD1 matching over 7 bases. Germline V CDR1 and CDR2: SGHRS, YFSETQ. The V and J ends lost 4 bases and 1 base, in that order; junction bases with no gene match: 9. The CDR3 has 16 amino acids. The CDR3 sequence is CASSPRQGTGTDTQYF. Written as DNA, the CDR3 is TGCGCCAGCAGCCCTAGACAGGGAACGGGCACAGATACGCAGTATTTT.

V and J are TRBV4-2 and TRBJ2-3, with D possibly being TRBD1 or TRBD2 (5 bases each). Germline assignment: CDR1 LGHNA and CDR2 YNFKEQ. The CDR3 runs 15 residues. V lost 4 bases to trimming and J lost 6 bases, with 17 bases between them. CDR3 bases: TGTGCCAGCAGCCGCTCATTGGGGACCGTGGATACGCAGTATTTT. Translating gives CASSRSLGTVDTQYF.

In the case of this clone: Sequence at one end of the junction differs from germline and may be a read error. The chain recombines TRBV14 with TRBJ2-1; D possibly corresponds to TRBD2 (5 bases). This CDR3 spans 13 amino acids. Germline lookup yields CDR1 SGHDN and CDR2 FVKESK. This CDR3 is CASSQRSSTIEIF. In nucleotides, the CDR3 is TGTGCCAGCAGCCAGCGGTCTAGCACGATCGAGATCTTC.

This rearrangement joins TRBV7-7 to TRBJ2-5; D uncertain. Germline V CDR1 and CDR2: SSHAT, FNYEAQ (reference sequence). The CDR3 contains 13 residues. V was shortened by 2 bases and J by 3 bases, with 7 bases between the two germline ends. The CDR3 region is CASSLMGKETQYF. The CDR3 DNA reads TGTGCCAGCAGCTTAATGGGAAAAGAGACCCAGTACTTC.

This clone was counted only a few times. The V gene is TRBV4-2, the J gene TRBJ2-2; a weak D match, TRBD2 (7 bases). V shed 0 bases and J shed 5 bases, with 13 bases lying between them. Germline V CDR1 and CDR2: LGHNA, YNFKEQ. The CDR3 is 16 residues long. The CDR3 DNA reads TGTGCCAGCAGCCAAGATGGGAGGGGGAGAACCGGGGAGCTGTTTTTT. This translates into CASSQDGRGRTGELFF.

The chain joins TRBV10-3 to TRBJ1-5; 7 nucleotides agree with TRBD1. Trimming removed 5 bases from V and 6 bases from J; junction bases left unmatched: 4. CDR1 is ENHRY and CDR2 is SYGVKD in the germline V gene. This CDR3 is built from 13 residues. CDR3 loop: CAISQGGAQPQHF. The CDR3 coding sequence is TGTGCCATCAGTCAGGGGGGGGCTCAGCCCCAGCATTTT.

This clone was counted a single time. The rearrangement uses TRBV5-5 and TRBJ2-1; D gene unclear. V was shortened by 2 bases and J by 4 bases, with 4 bases between the two germline ends. CDR1 SGHKS and CDR2 YYEKEE come from the germline V gene (reference sequence). The CDR3 is made up of 12 amino acids. The chain's CDR3 is CASSFLYNEQFF. The CDR3 DNA sequence: TGTGCCAGCAGCTTCCTATACAATGAGCAGTTCTTC.

The genes are TRBV6-6 and TRBJ1-5; TRBD1 matches at 7 bases. Looked up from germline, CDR1 is MNHNY and CDR2 is SVGAGI (reference sequence). V was clipped by 8 bases and J by 0 bases; unmatched bases: 4. This CDR3 spans 14 amino acids. The CDR3 DNA reads as TGTGCCAGCGGGACAGACTTTAGCAATCAGCCCCAGCATTTT. Protein sequence: CASGTDFSNQPQHF.

The table lists this clone with a few counts. CDR3 bases: TGTGCCAGCCAAGGTCTCCCCAATTCCTACGAGCAGTACTTC. Residues: CASQGLPNSYEQYF. This chain links TRBV6-6 with TRBJ2-7; no definite D call. V shed 8 bases and J shed 1 base, with 15 bases lying between them. The germline V gene has CDR1 MNHNY and CDR2 SVGAGI (reference sequence). The CDR3 totals 14 residues.

The J gene is TRBJ1-1, the V gene TRBV7-9; no clear D gene. Per the germline V gene, CDR1 is SEHNR and CDR2 is FQNEAQ (reference sequence). Trimming left V 2 bases short and J 1 base short, with 14 bases between. This CDR3 spans 16 amino acids. Written as DNA, the CDR3 is TGTGCCAGCAGCTTAAGTCCTGGGGAAGGGAACACTGAAGCTTTCTTT. Translated, it gives CASSLSPGEGNTEAFF.

The CDR3 DNA reads TGCGCCAGCAGCCAAGATATCGAGGGAATGGCAGATACGCAGTATTTT. Translation gives CASSQDIEGMADTQYF. V and J are TRBV4-1 and TRBJ2-3, with D perhaps TRBD2 (5 bases). CDR3 length: 16 residues. Germline values: CDR1 MGHRA, CDR2 YSYEKL. V shed 0 bases and J shed 4 bases, with 14 bases lying between them.

The chain is built from TRBV14 and TRBJ1-2; 9 bases fit TRBD1. Germline CDR1 is SGHDN and CDR2 is FVKESK. The CDR3 is 17 amino acids. J gave up 5 bases and V 0 bases, and 10 bases lay outside the gene matches. CDR3 protein: CASSQDFPDRGGYGYTF. CDR3 nucleotides: TGTGCCAGCAGCCAAGATTTCCCGGACAGGGGAGGGTATGGCTACACCTTC.

The V gene is TRBV30, the J gene TRBJ2-2; unclear D gene. This CDR3 is 12 amino acids long. The V gene lost 1 base and the J gene lost 8 bases, with 8 bases spanning the gap. The V gene's germline CDR1 is GTSNPN and CDR2 SVGIG (reference sequence). CDR3 DNA sequence: TGTGCCTGGAGTGAGTTGTTTGGGGAGCTGTTTTTT. Amino acid sequence: CAWSELFGELFF. Looking up the rest from reference TRBV30 and TRBJ2-2 gives the full variable domain: SQTIHQWPATLVQPVGSPLSLECTVEGTSNPNLYWYRQAAGRGLQLLFYSVGIGQISSEVPQNLSASRPQDRQFILSSKKLLLSDSGFYLCAWSELFGELFFGEGSRLTVL.

This chain links TRBV5-6 with TRBJ1-6; TRBD1 matches 7 bases. Losses at the gene ends were 4 bases for V and 4 bases for J; bases not matched to a gene: 11. The CDR3 contains 17 residues. CDR1 SGHDT and CDR2 YYEEEE come from the germline V gene. CDR3 region: CASSLGQVGVYNSPLHF. The CDR3 DNA follows: TGTGCCAGCAGCCTCGGACAGGTCGGGGTATATAATTCACCCCTCCACTTT.

The chain links TRBV5-6 to TRBJ2-7; TRBD2 matches at 8 bases. The V gene end was trimmed by 4 bases and the J gene end by 0 bases; junction bases not matched to a gene: 6. The germline V gene has CDR1 SGHDT and CDR2 YYEEEE. The CDR3 is 15 amino acids. As DNA, the CDR3 is TGTGCCAGCAGCCCGGGACTAGATCCCTCCTACGAGCAGTACTTC. Encoded protein: CASSPGLDPSYEQYF.

The CDR3 coding sequence is TGTGCCAGCAGCCCCGACCCTACTAGCACAGATACGCAGTATTTT. It translates to CASSPDPTSTDTQYF. The V and J genes are TRBV9 and TRBJ2-3; no clear D gene. This CDR3 has 15 residues. V gave up 4 bases and J gave up 0 bases, with 12 bases separating them. Per the germline V gene, CDR1 is SGDLS and CDR2 is YYNGEE.